This TCR beta chain is drawn from a study of shared clonotypes between healthy human individuals. About the study: The composition of the donors was two women and a few men aged 18 to 49. Study findings and constraints: Some clonotypes were shared by all four sorted-subset donors, while others were not shared. The non-shared ones had lower generation probabilities than the shared ones. What naive subsets generally showed was a larger estimated richness than memory subsets showed.

Donors were healthy HIV-negative adults without recent acute infections or vaccinations. Germline-derived CDR1 and CDR2 are SGDLS and YYNGEE. V lost 4 bases and J lost 5, with 18 bases in between. The CDR3 consists of 16 residues. The method was immunoSEQ multiplex PCR; TCRdb's version includes in-frame clones alone and lacks a portion of them. The sample lists some 1.5 million clones; under 99% were seen once. On this clone: Its cognate antigen is unknown.

J is TRBJ2-2 and V is TRBV9; perhaps D is TRBD1 or TRBD2 (5 bases each). This sequence originates from a man aged 25 to 45 in good health. What was sequenced was naive CD4+ T cells sorted from blood. Indicated subset: CD45RA+ positively selected. The CDR3 region is CASSPGQPQRTGELFF. The DNA for the CDR3 is TGTGCCAGCAGCCCCGGACAACCTCAGCGGACCGGGGAGCTGTTTTTT.